The clone carrying this T cell receptor (beta chain) came up a few times. The antigen remains undetermined. This entry comes from a study of OX40 agonist ivuxolimab in advanced cancers. The overall study: Across the patients, intravenous ivuxolimab was delivered every 2 weeks at 0.01 to 10 mg/kg. Participants averaged 60 years of age (range about 23 to 79) and were 75% to 90% male. General study findings and limits: Expanded peripheral T cells had an undetermined antigen specificity. The 0.1-3.0 mg/kg partial responders had among the lowest clonal expansion.

The data were produced by immunoSEQ multiplex PCR, yet TCRdb's version contains in-frame clones alone and is incomplete. The table lists about 38,000 clones, roughly nine tenths of them singletons. The sequences come from CD4+ or CD8+ T cells sorted from blood, collected in a trial of the OX40 agonist ivuxolimab. The clonotype comes from an adult with an advanced solid tumor such as melanoma, head and neck, liver or kidney cancer.

The CDR3 DNA follows: TGTGCCAGCAGCGTAGGCGGGGGGGCGACGGCCTACGAGCAGTACTTC. Translated, it gives CASSVGGGATAYEQYF. The rearrangement uses TRBV9 and TRBJ2-7, with 9 positions matching TRBD2. This CDR3 is built from 16 residues. The V segment lost 0 bases and the J segment 2 bases; nucleotides outside the gene matches: 6. The germline gives CDR1 SGDLS, CDR2 YYNGEE.